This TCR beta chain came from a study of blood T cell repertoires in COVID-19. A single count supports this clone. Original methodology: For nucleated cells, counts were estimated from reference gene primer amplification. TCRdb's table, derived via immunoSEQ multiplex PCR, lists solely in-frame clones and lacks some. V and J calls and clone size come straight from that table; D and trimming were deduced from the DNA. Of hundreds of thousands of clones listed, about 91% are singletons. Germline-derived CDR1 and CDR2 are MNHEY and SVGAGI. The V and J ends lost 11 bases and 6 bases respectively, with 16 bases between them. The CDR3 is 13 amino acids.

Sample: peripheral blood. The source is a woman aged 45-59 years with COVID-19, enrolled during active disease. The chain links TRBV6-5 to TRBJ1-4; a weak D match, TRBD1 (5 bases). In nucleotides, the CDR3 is TGTGCCGCCAACAGTGACAGATATGAAAAACTGTTTTTT. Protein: CAANSDRYEKLFF.